This T cell receptor (beta chain) was recorded in a study of shared clonotypes between healthy human individuals. Naive CD8 cells were CD45RO-negative, positively selected for CCR7, excluding terminally differentiated effector memory CD45RA+ cells. The CDR3 length is 16 residues. V gave up 0 bases and J gave up 3 bases, with 12 bases separating them. Germline-derived CDR1 and CDR2 are SGHVS and FQNEAQ. TCRdb's table, derived via immunoSEQ multiplex PCR, lists solely in-frame clones and lacks some. The sample shows some 2.1 million clones, about 93% of them seen only once. For this clone: Its antigen is as yet unknown.

General study results and limits: Though the depth was large, rarefaction showed that sorted-subset sequencing was incomplete.

The chain links TRBV7-8 to TRBJ2-1; D is possibly TRBD2 (6 bases). This TCR was recovered from a man between 18 and 35 years old in good health. Some clones in this sample may be carry-over from other donors' samples. The material sequenced was naive CD8+ T cells from PBMCs. The CDR3 is CASSLAVAVLYNEQFF. The CDR3 coding sequence is TGTGCCAGCAGCTTAGCGGTAGCGGTCCTCTACAATGAGCAGTTCTTC.